Described below is a single T cell receptor (beta chain) sequence and its context. Its antigen is currently unknown. These data come from a study of cytomegalovirus exposure and HLA in healthy donors. Overall study results and limits: V- and J-gene trimming in TCR beta was tied to a missense DCLRE1C variant by an analysis performed later. Sequencing depth across donors, presence/absence analyses assumed, was roughly uniform.

PCR employed 60 Vbeta and 13 Jbeta primers. TCRdb keeps only in-frame clones here, not all; method: immunoSEQ multiplex PCR. The sample totals 70,000 or so clones. This receptor was obtained from a boy aged 5 to 17 in good health and CMV-seronegative. Sequenced material: PBMCs.

CDR3 loop: CASNQGLGSEAFF. DNA for the CDR3: TGTGCCAGCAACCAGGGTCTGGGTTCTGAAGCTTTCTTT. The chain joins TRBV27 to TRBJ1-1, with a tentative D call TRBD1 (5 bases). CDR3 size: 13 residues. With 7 bases removed from V and 6 bases from J, the gap between germline ends came to 15 bases. CDR1 is MNHEY and CDR2 is SMNVEV in the germline V gene (reference sequence).